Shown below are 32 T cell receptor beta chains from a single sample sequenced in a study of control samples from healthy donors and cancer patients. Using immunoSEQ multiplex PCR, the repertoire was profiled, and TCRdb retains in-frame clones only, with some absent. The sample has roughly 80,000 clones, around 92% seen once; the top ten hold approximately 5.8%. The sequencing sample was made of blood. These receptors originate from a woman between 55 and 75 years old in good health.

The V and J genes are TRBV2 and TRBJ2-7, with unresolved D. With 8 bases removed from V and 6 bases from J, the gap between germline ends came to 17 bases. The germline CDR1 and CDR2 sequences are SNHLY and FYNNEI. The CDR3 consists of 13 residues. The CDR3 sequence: CASFGPVGLEQYF. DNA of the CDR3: TGTGCCAGCTTTGGGCCTGTTGGGCTCGAGCAGTACTTC.

The CDR3 spells CASSRTGFDLDTQYF. The CDR3 DNA reads as TGTGCCAGCAGCCGGACAGGGTTTGATCTGGATACGCAGTATTTT. The genes are TRBV3-1 (or the pseudogene TRBV3-2) and TRBJ2-3, with 8 bases fitting TRBD1. J was trimmed by 6 bases and V by 4 bases; bases with no gene match: 9. This CDR3 region has 15 residues. Germline V gene sequence: CDR1 LGHDT, CDR2 YNNKEL (reference sequence).

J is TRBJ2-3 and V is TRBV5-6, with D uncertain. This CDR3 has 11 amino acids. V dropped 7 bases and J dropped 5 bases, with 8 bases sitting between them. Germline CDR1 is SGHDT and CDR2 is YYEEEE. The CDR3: CASGNVDTQYF. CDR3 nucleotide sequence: TGTGCCAGCGGGAACGTAGATACGCAGTATTTT. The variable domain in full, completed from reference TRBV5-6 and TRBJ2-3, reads DAGVTQSPTHLIKTRGQQVTLRCSPKSGHDTVSWYQQALGQGPQFIFQYYEEEERQRGNFPDRFSGHQFPNYSSELNVNALLLGDSALYLCASGNVDTQYFGPGTRLTVL.

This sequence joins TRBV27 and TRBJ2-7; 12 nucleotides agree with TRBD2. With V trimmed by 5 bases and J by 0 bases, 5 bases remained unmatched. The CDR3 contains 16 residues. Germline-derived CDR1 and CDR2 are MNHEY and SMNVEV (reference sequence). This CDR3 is CASSRGTSGFSYEQYF. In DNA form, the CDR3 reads TGTGCCAGCAGTCGAGGGACTAGCGGGTTCTCCTACGAGCAGTACTTC.

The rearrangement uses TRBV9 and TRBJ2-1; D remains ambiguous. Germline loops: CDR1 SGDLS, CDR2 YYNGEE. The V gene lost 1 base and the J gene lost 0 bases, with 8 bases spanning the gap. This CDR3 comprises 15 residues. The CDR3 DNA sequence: TGTGCCAGCAGCGTACACACGAGCTCCTACAATGAGCAGTTCTTC. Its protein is CASSVHTSSYNEQFF.

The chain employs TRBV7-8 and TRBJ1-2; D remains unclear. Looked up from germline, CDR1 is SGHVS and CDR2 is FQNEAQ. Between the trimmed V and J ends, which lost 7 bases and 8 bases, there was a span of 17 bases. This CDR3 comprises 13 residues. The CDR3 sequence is CASTSGPRLGYTF. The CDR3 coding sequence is TGTGCCAGCACCTCTGGCCCCCGTCTGGGCTACACCTTC.

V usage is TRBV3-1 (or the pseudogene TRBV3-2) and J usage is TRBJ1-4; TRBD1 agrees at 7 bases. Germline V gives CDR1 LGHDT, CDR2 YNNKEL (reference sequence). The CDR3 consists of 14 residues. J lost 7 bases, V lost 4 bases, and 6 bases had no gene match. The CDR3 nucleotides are TGTGCCAGCAGCCGACAGGGAGCACCTGAAAAACTGTTTTTT. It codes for CASSRQGAPEKLFF.

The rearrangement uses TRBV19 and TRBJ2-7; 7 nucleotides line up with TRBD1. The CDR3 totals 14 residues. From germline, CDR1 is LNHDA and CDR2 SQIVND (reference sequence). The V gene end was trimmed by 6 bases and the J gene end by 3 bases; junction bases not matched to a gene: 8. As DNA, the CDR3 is TGTGCCAGTAGCTCCGGGACAGTAGGCTACGAGCAGTACTTC. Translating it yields CASSSGTVGYEQYF.

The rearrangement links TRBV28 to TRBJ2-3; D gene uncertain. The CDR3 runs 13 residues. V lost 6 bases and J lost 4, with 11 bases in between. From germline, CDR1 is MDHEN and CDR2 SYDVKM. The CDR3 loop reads CASRPSGPDTQYF. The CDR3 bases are TGTGCCAGCAGGCCCTCCGGCCCAGATACGCAGTATTTT.

The CDR3 here is CASSRGDEKLFF. Here the CDR3 DNA reads TGTGCCAGCAGCAGGGGTGATGAAAAACTGTTTTTT. The chain has TRBV2 and TRBJ1-4; D possibly corresponds to TRBD1 (6 bases). V lost 6 bases to trimming and J lost 6 bases, with 8 bases between them. This CDR3 region has 12 residues. Germline V CDR1 and CDR2: SNHLY, FYNNEI.

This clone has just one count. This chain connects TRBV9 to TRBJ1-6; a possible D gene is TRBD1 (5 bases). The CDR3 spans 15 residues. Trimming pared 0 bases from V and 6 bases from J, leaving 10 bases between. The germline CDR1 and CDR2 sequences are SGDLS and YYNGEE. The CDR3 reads CASSVAVQGNSPLHF. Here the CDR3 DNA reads TGTGCCAGCAGCGTAGCGGTCCAGGGTAATTCACCCCTCCACTTT.

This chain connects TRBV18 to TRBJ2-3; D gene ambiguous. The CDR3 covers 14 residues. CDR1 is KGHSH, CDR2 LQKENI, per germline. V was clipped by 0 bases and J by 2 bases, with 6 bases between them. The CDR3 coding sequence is TGTGCCAGCTCACCACCCACTATCACAGATACGCAGTATTTT. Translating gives CASSPPTITDTQYF.

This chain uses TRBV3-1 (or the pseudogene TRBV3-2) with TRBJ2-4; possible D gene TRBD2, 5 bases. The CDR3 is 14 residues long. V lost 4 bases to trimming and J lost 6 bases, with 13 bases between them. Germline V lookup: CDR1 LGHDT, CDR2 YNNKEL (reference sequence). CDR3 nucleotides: TGTGCCAGCAGCCCACTTAGCGCCGTAAACATTCAGTACTTC. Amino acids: CASSPLSAVNIQYF.

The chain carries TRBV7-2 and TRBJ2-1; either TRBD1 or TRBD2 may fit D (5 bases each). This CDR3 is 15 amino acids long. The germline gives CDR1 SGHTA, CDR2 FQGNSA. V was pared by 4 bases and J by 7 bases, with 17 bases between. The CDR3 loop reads CASSWGTYPKNEQFF. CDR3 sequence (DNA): TGTGCCAGCAGCTGGGGGACCTATCCTAAAAATGAGCAGTTCTTC. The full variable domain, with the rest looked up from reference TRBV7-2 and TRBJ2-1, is GAGVSQSPSNKVTEKGKDVELRCDPISGHTALYWYRQSLGQGLEFLIYFQGNSAPDKSGLPSDRFSAERTGGSVSTLTIQRTQQEDSAVYLCASSWGTYPKNEQFFGPGTRLTVL.

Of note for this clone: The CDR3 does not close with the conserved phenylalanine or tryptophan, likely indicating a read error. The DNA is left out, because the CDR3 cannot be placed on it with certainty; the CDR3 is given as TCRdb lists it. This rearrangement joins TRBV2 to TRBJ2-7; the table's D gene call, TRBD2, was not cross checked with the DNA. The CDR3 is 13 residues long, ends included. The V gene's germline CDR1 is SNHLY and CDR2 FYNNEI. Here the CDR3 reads CASSEQTERVSLL.

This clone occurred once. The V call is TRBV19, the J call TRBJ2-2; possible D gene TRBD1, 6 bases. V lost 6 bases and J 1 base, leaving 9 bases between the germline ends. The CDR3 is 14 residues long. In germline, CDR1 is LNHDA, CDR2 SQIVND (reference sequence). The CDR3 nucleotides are TGTGCCAGTAGCGTACAGGGGAACACCGGGGAGCTGTTTTTT. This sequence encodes CASSVQGNTGELFF.

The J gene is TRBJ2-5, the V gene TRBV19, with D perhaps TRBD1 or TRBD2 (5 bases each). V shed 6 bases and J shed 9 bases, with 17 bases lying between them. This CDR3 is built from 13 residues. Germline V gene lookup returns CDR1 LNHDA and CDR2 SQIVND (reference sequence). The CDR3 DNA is TGTGCCAGTAGCCCCGGGACGAGAGCTTCCCAGTACTTC. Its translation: CASSPGTRASQYF. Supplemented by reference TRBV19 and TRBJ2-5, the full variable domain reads DGGITQSPKYLFRKEGQNVTLSCEQNLNHDAMYWYRQDPGQGLRLIYYSQIVNDFQKGDIAEGYSVSREKKESFPLTVTSAQKNPTAFYLCASSPGTRASQYFGPGTRLLVL.

Here the CDR3 reads CASSLLRAAGAILDEQFF. The CDR3, as DNA: TGTGCCAGCAGCTTGCTTCGCGCCGCCGGGGCGATTCTTGATGAGCAGTTCTTC. This chain uses TRBV5-6 with TRBJ2-1, with D perhaps matching TRBD1 or TRBD2 (5 bases each). The ends were cut back, 1 base at V and 8 bases at J, with 25 bases in the middle. Per the germline V gene, CDR1 is SGHDT and CDR2 is YYEEEE. This CDR3 spans 18 amino acids.

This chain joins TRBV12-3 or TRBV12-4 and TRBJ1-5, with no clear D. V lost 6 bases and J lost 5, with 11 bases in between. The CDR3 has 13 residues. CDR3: CASSHDTDQPQHF. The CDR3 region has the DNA TGTGCCAGCAGCCACGACACAGATCAGCCCCAGCATTTT.

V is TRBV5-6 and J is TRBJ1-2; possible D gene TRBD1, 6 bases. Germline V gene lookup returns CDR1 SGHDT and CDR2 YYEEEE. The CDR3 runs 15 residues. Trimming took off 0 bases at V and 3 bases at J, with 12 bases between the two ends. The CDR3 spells CASSLDGGQDYGYTF. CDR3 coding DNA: TGTGCCAGCAGCTTGGATGGGGGGCAGGACTATGGCTACACCTTC.

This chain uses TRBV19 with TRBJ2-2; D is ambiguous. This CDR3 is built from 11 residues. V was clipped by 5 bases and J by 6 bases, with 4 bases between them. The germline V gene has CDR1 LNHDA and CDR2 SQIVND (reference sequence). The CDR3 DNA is TGTGCCAGTAGTGTTGCCGGGGAGCTGTTTTTT. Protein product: CASSVAGELFF.

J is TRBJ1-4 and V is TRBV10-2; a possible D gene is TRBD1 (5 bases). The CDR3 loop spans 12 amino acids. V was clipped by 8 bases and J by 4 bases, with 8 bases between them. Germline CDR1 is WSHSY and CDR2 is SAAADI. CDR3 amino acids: CASWGLNEKLFF. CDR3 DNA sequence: TGCGCCAGCTGGGGACTTAATGAAAAACTGTTTTTT.

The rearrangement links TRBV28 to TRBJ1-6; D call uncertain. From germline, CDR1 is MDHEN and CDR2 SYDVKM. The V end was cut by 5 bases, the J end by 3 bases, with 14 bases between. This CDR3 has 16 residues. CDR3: CASSLPSPGYNSPLHF. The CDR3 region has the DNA TGTGCCAGCAGTCTACCCTCGCCAGGCTATAATTCACCCCTCCACTTT. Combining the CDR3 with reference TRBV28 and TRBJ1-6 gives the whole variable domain DVKVTQSSRYLVKRTGEKVFLECVQDMDHENMFWYRQDPGLGLRLIYFSYDVKMKEKGDIPEGYSVSREKKERFSLILESASTNQTSMYLCASSLPSPGYNSPLHFGNGTRLTVT.

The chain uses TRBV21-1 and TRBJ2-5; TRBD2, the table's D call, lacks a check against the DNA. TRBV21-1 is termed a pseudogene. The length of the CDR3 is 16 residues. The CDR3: CAGLGGRAKTGETQYF. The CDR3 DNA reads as TGTGCAGGACTGGGCGGGAGGGCAAAGACGGGAGAGACCCAGTACTTC.

The CDR3 bases are TGTGCCAGCAGCCTACAGGGCTTGACCTACGAGCAGTACTTC. Protein product: CASSLQGLTYEQYF. This sequence joins TRBV7-9 and TRBJ2-7; maybe TRBD1 (6 bases). Germline CDR1 SEHNR, CDR2 FQNEAQ (reference sequence). V lost 5 bases to trimming and J lost 2 bases, with 13 bases between them. The CDR3 contains 14 residues.

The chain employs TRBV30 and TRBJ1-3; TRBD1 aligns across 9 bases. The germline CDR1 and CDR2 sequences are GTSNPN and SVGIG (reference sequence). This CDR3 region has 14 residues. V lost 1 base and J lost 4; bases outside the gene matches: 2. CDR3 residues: CAWSAGTGGNTIYF. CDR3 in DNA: TGTGCCTGGAGTGCCGGGACAGGGGGAAACACCATATATTTT.

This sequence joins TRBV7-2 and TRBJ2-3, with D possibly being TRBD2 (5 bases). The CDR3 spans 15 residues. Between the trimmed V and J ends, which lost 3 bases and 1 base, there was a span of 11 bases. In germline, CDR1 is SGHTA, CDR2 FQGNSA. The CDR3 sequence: CASSFSAERTDTQYF. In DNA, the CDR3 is TGTGCCAGCAGCTTCTCAGCGGAACGCACAGATACGCAGTATTTT.

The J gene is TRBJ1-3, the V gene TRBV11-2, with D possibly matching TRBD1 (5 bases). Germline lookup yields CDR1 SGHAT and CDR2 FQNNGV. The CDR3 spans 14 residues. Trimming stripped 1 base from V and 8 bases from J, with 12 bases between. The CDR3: CASSLVSRGDTIYF. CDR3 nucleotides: TGTGCCAGCAGCTTAGTATCTAGGGGTGACACCATATATTTT. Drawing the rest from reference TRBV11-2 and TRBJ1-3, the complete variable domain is EAGVAQSPRYKIIEKRQSVAFWCNPISGHATLYWYQQILGQGPKLLIQFQNNGVVDDSQLPKDRFSAERLKGVDSTLKIQPAKLEDSAVYLCASSLVSRGDTIYFGEGSWLTVV.

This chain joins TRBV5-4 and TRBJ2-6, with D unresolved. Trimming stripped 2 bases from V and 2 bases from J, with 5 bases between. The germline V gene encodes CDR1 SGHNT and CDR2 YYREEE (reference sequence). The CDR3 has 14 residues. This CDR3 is CASSFLAGANVLTF. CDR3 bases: TGTGCCAGCAGCTTTTTGGCTGGGGCCAACGTCCTGACTTTC.

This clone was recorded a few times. The CDR3 sequence: CASSNLGTWEKRQNEQFF. In nucleotides, the CDR3 is TGTGCCAGCAGTAACCTGGGTACGTGGGAGAAGCGTCAGAATGAGCAGTTCTTC. The gene calls are TRBV28 and TRBJ2-1, with a tentative D call TRBD2 (5 bases). CDR1 is MDHEN and CDR2 is SYDVKM in the germline V gene. Trimming took off 5 bases at V and 7 bases at J, with 27 bases between the two ends. The CDR3 totals 18 residues.

The CDR3 sequence is CASGPEGETQYF. The CDR3 nucleotides read TGTGCTAGTGGTCCCGAGGGAGAGACCCAGTACTTC. The chain joins TRBV12-5 to TRBJ2-5, with D perhaps matching TRBD2 (5 bases). Deletions cut 5 bases from V and 4 bases from J, with 8 bases between. From germline, CDR1 is LGHNT and CDR2 FRNRAP. The CDR3 runs to 12 residues.

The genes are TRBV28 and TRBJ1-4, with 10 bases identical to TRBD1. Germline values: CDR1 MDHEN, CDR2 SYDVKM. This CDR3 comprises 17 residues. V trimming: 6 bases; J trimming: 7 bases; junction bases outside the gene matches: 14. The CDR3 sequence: CASSQGQGIPFGEKLFF. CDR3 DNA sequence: TGTGCCAGCAGCCAGGGACAGGGGATTCCTTTCGGTGAAAAACTGTTTTTT.